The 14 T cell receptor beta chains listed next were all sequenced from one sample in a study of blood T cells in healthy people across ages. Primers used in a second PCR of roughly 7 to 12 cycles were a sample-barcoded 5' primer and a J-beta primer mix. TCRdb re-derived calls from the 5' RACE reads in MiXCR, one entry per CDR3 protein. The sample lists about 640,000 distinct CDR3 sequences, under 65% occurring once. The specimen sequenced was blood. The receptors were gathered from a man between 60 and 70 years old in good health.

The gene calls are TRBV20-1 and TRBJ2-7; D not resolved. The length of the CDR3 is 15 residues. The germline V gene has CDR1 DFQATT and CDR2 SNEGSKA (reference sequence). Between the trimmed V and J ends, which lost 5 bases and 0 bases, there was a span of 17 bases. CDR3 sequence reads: CSADPGRIHSYEQYF. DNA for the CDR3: TGCAGTGCTGATCCTGGACGGATACACTCCTACGAGCAGTACTTC.

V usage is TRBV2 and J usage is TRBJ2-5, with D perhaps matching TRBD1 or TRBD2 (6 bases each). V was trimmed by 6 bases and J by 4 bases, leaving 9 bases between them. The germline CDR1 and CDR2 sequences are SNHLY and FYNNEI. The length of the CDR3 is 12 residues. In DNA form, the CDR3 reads TGTGCCAGCAGGAAGGGGGGAGAGACCCAGTACTTC. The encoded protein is CASRKGGETQYF.

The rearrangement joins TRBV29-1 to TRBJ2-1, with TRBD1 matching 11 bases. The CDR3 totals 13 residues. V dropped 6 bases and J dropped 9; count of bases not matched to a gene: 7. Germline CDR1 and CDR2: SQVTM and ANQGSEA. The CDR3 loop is CSVRTGGGGEQFF. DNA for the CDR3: TGCAGCGTGCGGACAGGGGGCGGGGGTGAGCAGTTCTTC.

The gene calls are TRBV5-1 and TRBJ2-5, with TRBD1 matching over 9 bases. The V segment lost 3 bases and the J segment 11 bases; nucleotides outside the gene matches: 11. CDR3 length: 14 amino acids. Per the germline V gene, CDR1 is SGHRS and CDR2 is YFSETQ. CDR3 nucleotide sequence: TGCGCCAGCAGCTGGGGACAGGGAAGCGGGGAGCAGTACTTC. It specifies CASSWGQGSGEQYF. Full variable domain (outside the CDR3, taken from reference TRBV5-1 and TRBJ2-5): KAGVTQTPRYLIKTRGQQVTLSCSPISGHRSVSWYQQTPGQGLQFLFEYFSETQRNKGNFPGRFSGRQFSNSRSEMNVSTLELGDSALYLCASSWGQGSGEQYFGPGTRLLVL.

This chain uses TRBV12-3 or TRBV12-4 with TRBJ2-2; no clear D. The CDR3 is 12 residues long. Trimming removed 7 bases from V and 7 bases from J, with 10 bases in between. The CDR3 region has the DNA TGTGCCAGCACCCTCGCTAACGGGGAGCTGTTTTTT. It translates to CASTLANGELFF.

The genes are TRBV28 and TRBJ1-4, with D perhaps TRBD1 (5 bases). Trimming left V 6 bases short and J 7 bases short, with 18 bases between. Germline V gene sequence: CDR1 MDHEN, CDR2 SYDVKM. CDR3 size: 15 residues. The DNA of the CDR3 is TGTGCCAGCAGAGCCTCGGGGCCCCTTCTTGAAAAACTGTTTTTT. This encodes CASRASGPLLEKLFF.

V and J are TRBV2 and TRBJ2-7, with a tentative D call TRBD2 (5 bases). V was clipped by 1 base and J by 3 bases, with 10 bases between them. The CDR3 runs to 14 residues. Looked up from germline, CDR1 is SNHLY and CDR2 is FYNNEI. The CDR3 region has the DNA TGTGCCAGCAGTGAAGGCGAGCGGTACTACGAGCAGTACTTC. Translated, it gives CASSEGERYYEQYF.

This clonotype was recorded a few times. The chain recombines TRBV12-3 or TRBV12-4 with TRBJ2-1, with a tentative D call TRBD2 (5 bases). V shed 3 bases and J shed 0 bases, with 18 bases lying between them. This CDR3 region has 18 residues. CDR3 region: CASSFEGTGRSSYNEQFF. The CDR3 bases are TGTGCCAGCAGTTTTGAGGGAACCGGTAGAAGCTCCTACAATGAGCAGTTCTTC.

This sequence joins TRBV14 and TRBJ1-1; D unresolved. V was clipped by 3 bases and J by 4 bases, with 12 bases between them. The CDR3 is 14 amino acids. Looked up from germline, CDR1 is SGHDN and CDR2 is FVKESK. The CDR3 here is CASSQTMGITEAFF. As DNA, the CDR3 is TGTGCCAGCAGCCAGACGATGGGGATCACTGAAGCTTTCTTT. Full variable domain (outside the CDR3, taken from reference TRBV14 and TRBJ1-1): EAGVTQFPSHSVIEKGQTVTLRCDPISGHDNLYWYRRVMGKEIKFLLHFVKESKQDESGMPNNRFLAERTGGTYSTLKVQPAELEDSGVYFCASSQTMGITEAFFGQGTRLTVV.

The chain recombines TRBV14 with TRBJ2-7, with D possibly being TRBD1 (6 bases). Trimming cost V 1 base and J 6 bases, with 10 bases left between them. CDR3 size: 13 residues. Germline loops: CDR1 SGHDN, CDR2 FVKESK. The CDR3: CASSQVGGAEQYF. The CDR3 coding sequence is TGTGCCAGCAGCCAAGTTGGGGGCGCCGAGCAGTACTTC.

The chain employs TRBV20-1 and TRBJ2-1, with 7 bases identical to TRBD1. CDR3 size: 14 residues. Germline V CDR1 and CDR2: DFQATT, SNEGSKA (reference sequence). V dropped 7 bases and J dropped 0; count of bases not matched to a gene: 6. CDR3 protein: CSGAGGSSYNEQFF. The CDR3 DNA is TGCAGTGGGGCAGGGGGAAGCTCCTACAATGAGCAGTTCTTC.

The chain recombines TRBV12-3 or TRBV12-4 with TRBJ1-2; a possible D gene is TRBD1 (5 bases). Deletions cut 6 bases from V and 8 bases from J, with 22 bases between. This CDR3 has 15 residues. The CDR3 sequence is CASRPETAPLGGYTF. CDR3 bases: TGTGCCAGCAGGCCGGAGACAGCCCCATTGGGGGGCTACACCTTC.

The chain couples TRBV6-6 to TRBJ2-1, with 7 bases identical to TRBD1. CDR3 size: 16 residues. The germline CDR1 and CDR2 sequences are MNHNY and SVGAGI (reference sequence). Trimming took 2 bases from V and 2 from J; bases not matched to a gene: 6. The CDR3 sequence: CASSYRTGTAYNEQFF. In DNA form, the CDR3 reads TGTGCCAGCAGTTACAGGACCGGGACAGCCTACAATGAGCAGTTCTTC.

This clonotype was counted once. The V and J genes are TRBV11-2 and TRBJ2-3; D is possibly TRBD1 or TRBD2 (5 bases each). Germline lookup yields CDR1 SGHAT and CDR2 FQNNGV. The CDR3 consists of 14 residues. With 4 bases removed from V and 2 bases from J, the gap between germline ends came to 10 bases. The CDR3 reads CASSWDGYTDTQYF. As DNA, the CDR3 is TGTGCCAGCAGCTGGGACGGTTACACAGATACGCAGTATTTT.